The next 10 T cell receptor beta chains were all read from a single sample in a study of blood T cell repertoires in COVID-19. Sequencing was performed with immunoSEQ multiplex PCR; in TCRdb, only in-frame clones are kept and a portion is missing. This sample has tens of thousands of clones; more than 80% occur once, and the top ten carry approximately 15%. Sequencing was performed on peripheral blood. These receptors all stem from a human donor in a cohort sampled during active COVID-19.

The CDR3 DNA sequence: TGCGCCAGCACCTCCCGGGACAGAATGAACACTGAAGCTTTCTTT. Amino acid sequence: CASTSRDRMNTEAFF. V usage is TRBV5-1 and J usage is TRBJ1-1, with TRBD1 identical over 7 bases. Germline CDR1 is SGHRS and CDR2 is YFSETQ. This CDR3 has 15 amino acids. V was clipped by 6 bases and J by 0 bases; unmatched bases: 8. Full variable domain (rest looked up from reference TRBV5-1 and TRBJ1-1): KAGVTQTPRYLIKTRGQQVTLSCSPISGHRSVSWYQQTPGQGLQFLFEYFSETQRNKGNFPGRFSGRQFSNSRSEMNVSTLELGDSALYLCASTSRDRMNTEAFFGQGTRLTVV.

The rearrangement joins TRBV9 to TRBJ2-7; 9 bases map to TRBD1. Per germline, CDR1 SGDLS and CDR2 YYNGEE. CDR3 length: 15 amino acids. The junction had 8 bases not matched to a gene; V was cut back by 3 bases and J by 4 bases. The CDR3 protein is CASSAQGTGLYEQYF. The DNA of the CDR3 is TGTGCCAGCAGCGCACAAGGGACAGGGTTATACGAGCAGTACTTC.

The rearrangement links TRBV27 to TRBJ1-2; D possibly corresponds to TRBD1 (6 bases). The V gene lost 6 bases and the J gene lost 4 bases, with 12 bases spanning the gap. CDR1 is MNHEY, CDR2 SMNVEV, per germline (reference sequence). This CDR3 has 13 amino acids. CDR3: CASSPDRFYGYTF. The DNA of the CDR3 is TGTGCCAGCAGCCCGGACAGATTCTATGGCTACACCTTC.

The rearrangement uses TRBV6-1 and TRBJ1-5; 9 bases agree with TRBD1. CDR1 and CDR2 (germline): MNHNS, SASEGT. The CDR3 runs 15 residues. The V segment lost 2 bases and the J segment 7 bases; nucleotides outside the gene matches: 6. CDR3: CASSERTGVGQPQHF. CDR3 coding DNA: TGTGCCAGCAGTGAACGGACAGGGGTAGGCCAGCCCCAGCATTTT.

CDR3 loop: CASSLSTGGGGQETQYF. DNA of the CDR3: TGCGCCAGCAGCTTGTCTACAGGGGGCGGCGGCCAAGAGACCCAGTACTTC. The genes are TRBV5-1 and TRBJ2-5; 9 positions agree with TRBD1. This CDR3 comprises 17 residues. Trimming took 1 base from V and 1 from J; bases not matched to a gene: 8. The V gene's germline CDR1 is SGHRS and CDR2 YFSETQ. The entire variable domain, with the rest obtained from reference TRBV5-1 and TRBJ2-5, is as follows: KAGVTQTPRYLIKTRGQQVTLSCSPISGHRSVSWYQQTPGQGLQFLFEYFSETQRNKGNFPGRFSGRQFSNSRSEMNVSTLELGDSALYLCASSLSTGGGGQETQYFGPGTRLLVL.

This rearrangement joins TRBV2 to TRBJ2-3, with a tentative D call TRBD2 (5 bases). Germline CDR1 and CDR2: SNHLY and FYNNEI. CDR3 size: 12 residues. V was cut by 6 bases and J by 4 bases, with 8 bases left in between. The CDR3 protein is CASREESDTQYF. In nucleotides, the CDR3 is TGTGCCAGCAGGGAGGAGTCAGATACGCAGTATTTT.

The chain employs TRBV9 and TRBJ2-5; TRBD2 is a possible D gene (5 bases). Germline CDR1 is SGDLS and CDR2 is YYNGEE. The V end lost 0 bases, the J end lost 5 bases, and 5 bases lay between the germline ends. The CDR3 is 12 amino acids. The CDR3 sequence: CASSVGGETQYF. The CDR3 DNA is TGTGCCAGCAGCGTAGGAGGGGAGACCCAGTACTTC.

The sample holds a few counts of this clone. The chain recombines TRBV6-2 or TRBV6-3 with TRBJ2-7; the match to TRBD1 covers 8 bases. Germline CDR1 MNHEY, CDR2 SVGEGT. This CDR3 has 14 amino acids. V gave up 11 bases and J gave up 7 bases; unmatched junction bases: 16. CDR3 sequence reads: CACIPRTGSQEQYF. CDR3 nucleotides: TGTGCCTGCATCCCCCGGACAGGGTCTCAGGAGCAGTACTTC.

In this sample, this clone turned up once. This sequence joins TRBV5-1 and TRBJ2-5, with 11 bases identical to TRBD2. The CDR3 runs to 18 residues. Germline assignment: CDR1 SGHRS and CDR2 YFSETQ. Trimming removed 0 bases from V and 5 bases from J; junction bases left unmatched: 12. The CDR3 nucleotides are TGCGCCAGCAGCTTGGAAGTTTGGGGTAGCGGGGGGGCCGAGACCCAGTACTTC. Translation gives CASSLEVWGSGGAETQYF. Drawing the rest from reference TRBV5-1 and TRBJ2-5, the complete variable domain is KAGVTQTPRYLIKTRGQQVTLSCSPISGHRSVSWYQQTPGQGLQFLFEYFSETQRNKGNFPGRFSGRQFSNSRSEMNVSTLELGDSALYLCASSLEVWGSGGAETQYFGPGTRLLVL.

The rearrangement joins TRBV6-4 to TRBJ2-7, with a tentative D call TRBD2 (5 bases). This CDR3 has 16 amino acids. V gave up 1 base and J gave up 5 bases, with 18 bases separating them. Germline CDR1 reads MRHNA; CDR2 reads SNTAGT. The CDR3: CASSDFTGRDIDEQYF. The CDR3 DNA is TGTGCCAGCAGTGACTTCACGGGAAGGGATATCGACGAGCAGTACTTC.